This T cell receptor beta chain was observed in a study of OX40 agonist ivuxolimab in advanced cancers. Study background: Patients were treated with intravenous ivuxolimab, dosed at 0.01 to 10 mg/kg and infused every 2 weeks. Two cutaneous melanoma patients and one hepatocellular carcinoma patient, three in all, had partial responses. Study-wide points: With doses of 0.1 to 3.0 mg/kg, CD4+ and CD8+ blood T cells had undergone clonal expansion by week 6.

From germline, CDR1 is LGHNA and CDR2 YNFKEQ. This CDR3 is 13 amino acids long. V shed 5 bases and J shed 2 bases, with 10 bases lying between them. Measured with immunoSEQ multiplex PCR; TCRdb has only the in-frame clones, and not every one. The sample lists around 56,000 clones; 79% were seen once. Comment on this clone: Its target is unknown.

The input for sequencing was CD4+ or CD8+ T cells sorted from blood, taken in a trial of the OX40 agonist ivuxolimab. This chain links TRBV4-2 with TRBJ2-7, with a tentative D call TRBD2 (5 bases). This sequence was found in an adult with an advanced solid tumor such as melanoma, head and neck, liver or kidney cancer. CDR3 region: CASSATGAYEQYF. In DNA form, the CDR3 reads TGTGCCAGCAGCGCCACCGGGGCCTACGAGCAGTACTTC.